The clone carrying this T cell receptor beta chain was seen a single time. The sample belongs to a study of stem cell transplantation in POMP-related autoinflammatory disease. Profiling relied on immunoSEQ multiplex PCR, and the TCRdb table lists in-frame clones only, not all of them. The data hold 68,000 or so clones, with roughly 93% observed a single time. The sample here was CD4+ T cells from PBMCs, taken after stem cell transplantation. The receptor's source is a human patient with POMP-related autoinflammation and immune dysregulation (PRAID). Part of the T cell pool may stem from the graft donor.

The CDR3 sequence is CASSPVSGANVLTF. As DNA, the CDR3 is TGTGCCAGCAGTCCAGTCTCTGGGGCCAACGTCCTGACTTTC. This chain links TRBV6-5 with TRBJ2-6, with D hard to call. The V end lost 5 bases, the J end lost 0 bases, and 5 bases lay between the germline ends. There are 14 residues in the CDR3. Germline V gene lookup returns CDR1 MNHEY and CDR2 SVGAGI.